This T cell receptor beta chain was sequenced during a study of blood T cell repertoires in COVID-19. Trimming left V 4 bases short and J 7 bases short, with 14 bases between. This CDR3 has 14 amino acids. Germline V CDR1 and CDR2: SNHLY, FYNNEI. Seattle cases were enrolled at active infection and followed longitudinally. Authors' analysis steps: By means of reference gene primer amplification, nucleated cell counts were estimated. Clones were read by immunoSEQ multiplex PCR, and TCRdb kept only the in-frame ones, dropping some. V and J calls and clone size are given by that table; D and trimming were obtained from the DNA. Of approximately 290,000 clones listed, approximately 90% are singletons.

The sample taken for sequencing was peripheral blood. The chain couples TRBV2 to TRBJ2-1; D gene ambiguous. The clonotype was recovered from a woman in her twenties or thirties with COVID-19, enrolled during active disease. CDR3 coding DNA: TGTGCCAGCAGTGTCGCGGTCTCTCAGAATGAGCAGTTCTTC. This gives the protein CASSVAVSQNEQFF. The full variable domain, its missing parts supplied by reference TRBV2 and TRBJ2-1, is EPEVTQTPSHQVTQMGQEVILRCVPISNHLYFYWYRQILGQKVEFLVSFYNNEISEKSEIFDDQFSVERPDGSNFTLKIRSTKLEDSAMYFCASSVAVSQNEQFFGPGTRLTVL.